This T cell receptor (beta chain) was obtained from a study of Ad26.COV2.S vaccination and SARS-CoV-2 variants. Germline-derived CDR1 and CDR2 are SGHRS and YFSETQ. This CDR3 has 13 residues. V was shortened by 1 base and J by 2 bases, with 4 bases between the two germline ends. As for this clone: No antigen is known for it.

Study-wide results and limits: Spike-specific TCR breadth was greater in vaccine than placebo recipients. Vaccinees and placebo recipients showed similar non-spike TCR breadth. Total T cell responses were possibly underestimated by TCR breadth and depth analyses. Spike-specific responses of CD8+ and CD4+ T cells were reported to display substantial breadth after vaccination.

Measured with immunoSEQ multiplex PCR; TCRdb has only the in-frame clones, and not every one. The table has some 180,000 clones, approximately 88% seen once. V and J are TRBV5-1 and TRBJ2-1; D unclear. This clonotype originated in a human donor who had recovered from COVID-19. Source: peripheral blood, taken after recovery from COVID-19. The CDR3 DNA follows: TGCGCCAGCAGCTTGCGAGCCTACAATGAGCAGTTCTTC. Amino acid sequence: CASSLRAYNEQFF. Supplemented by reference TRBV5-1 and TRBJ2-1, the full variable domain reads KAGVTQTPRYLIKTRGQQVTLSCSPISGHRSVSWYQQTPGQGLQFLFEYFSETQRNKGNFPGRFSGRQFSNSRSEMNVSTLELGDSALYLCASSLRAYNEQFFGPGTRLTVL.